The table lists the clone carrying this T cell receptor beta chain with a count of one. The antigen is not known. This entry comes from a study of a mutant IDH1 vaccine in newly diagnosed glioma. TCRdb's table, derived via immunoSEQ multiplex PCR, lists solely in-frame clones and lacks some. The data hold some 45,000 clones, with around 83% observed a single time. Time point: week 35, safety follow-up. Doses of 300 ug of mutant IDH1 20-mer peptide were given with topical imiquimod. Notes on the study in general: Immune responses induced by the vaccine were seen in around 93% of patients, spanning multiple MHC alleles.

The sequence was obtained from a woman in her forties or fifties with glioma. Sequenced material: PBMCs, taken from a glioma patient whose treatment included an IDH1 peptide vaccine.

The DNA for the CDR3 is TGTGCCAGCAGCCGCCCCGGGACAGGGGACTCTGAAGCTTTCTTT. Amino acids: CASSRPGTGDSEAFF. V gene TRBV7-6 combines with J gene TRBJ1-1, with 10 bases fitting TRBD1. This CDR3 has 15 amino acids. Germline CDR1 SGHVS, CDR2 FNYEAQ. J lost 6 bases, V lost 5 bases, and 9 bases had no gene match.